The rows below give T cell receptor beta chains drawn from one sample of a study of T cell repertoires in cytomegalovirus infection. No antigen is known for these receptors. TCRdb re-derived calls from the reads in MiXCR, one entry per CDR3 protein. The data contain 750,000 to 950,000 distinct CDR3 sequences, approximately 32% of them singletons. The sequenced sample was cultured CD8+ T cells from PBMCs, obtained from culture after CMV antigen stimulation. These receptors were obtained from a human donor in good health (CMV status not recorded). Some clones in this sample may be carry-over from other donors' samples. The CDR3 runs from the conserved cysteine through the conserved F or W. A D gene is named only where the DNA matches it firmly. The size entry is marked missing in some rows and otherwise reads once, few, many or a size class.

CDR3 length: 15
clone size: few
V gene: TRBV15
J gene: TRBJ1-5
D gene: -
CDR3 DNA: TGTGCCACCAGTCCCCGCTTGGGCAGCAATCAGCCCCAGCATTTT
CDR3 protein: CATSPRLGSNQPQHF

CDR3 length: 14
clone size: -
V gene: TRBV20-1
J gene: TRBJ2-3
D gene: -
CDR3 DNA: TGCAGTGCTAGAGATCGGCAGTTCACAGATACGCAGTATTTT
CDR3 protein: CSARDRQFTDTQYF

CDR3 length: 12
clone size: -
V gene: TRBV7-9
J gene: TRBJ1-2
D gene: -
CDR3 DNA: TGTGCCAGCAGCTTAGGATCTGATGGCTACACCTTC
CDR3 protein: CASSLGSDGYTF

CDR3 length: 12
clone size: -
V gene: TRBV6-2/TRBV6-3
J gene: TRBJ1-5
D gene: -
CDR3 DNA: TGTGCCAGCAGCCCCCGGCTAGATATCCAGCATTTT
CDR3 protein: CASSPRLDIQHF

CDR3 length: 16
clone size: -
V gene: TRBV27
J gene: TRBJ2-1
D gene: -
CDR3 DNA: TGTGCCAGCAGCTTCCTGGGGGGATTTGATTACAATGAGCAGTTCTTC
CDR3 protein: CASSFLGGFDYNEQFF

CDR3 length: 17
clone size: -
V gene: TRBV27
J gene: TRBJ2-7
D gene: -
CDR3 DNA: TGTGCCAGCAGTCCAACTTCACCGGGACATCCCACCGGCGAGCAGTACTTC
CDR3 protein: CASSPTSPGHPTGEQYF

CDR3 length: 13
clone size: few
V gene: TRBV27
J gene: TRBJ1-1
D gene: -
CDR3 DNA: TGTGCCAGCAGTTTAGGTTGGTTGCGGGAAGCTTTCTTT
CDR3 protein: CASSLGWLREAFF

CDR3 length: 13
clone size: -
V gene: TRBV6-6
J gene: TRBJ2-7
D gene: -
CDR3 DNA: TGTGCCAGCAGTTTCGACCGAACCTACGAGCAGTACTTC
CDR3 protein: CASSFDRTYEQYF

CDR3 length: 13
clone size: few
V gene: TRBV20-1
J gene: TRBJ1-3
D gene: -
CDR3 DNA: TGCAGTGCTCACGCTGAGGGGGTACACACCATATATTTT
CDR3 protein: CSAHAEGVHTIYF

CDR3 length: 19
clone size: -
V gene: TRBV11-1
J gene: TRBJ2-6
D gene: TRBD1
CDR3 DNA: TGTGCCAGCAGCCTACCCCGGGACAGGGATTTTCCTGGGGCCAACGTCCTGACTTTC
CDR3 protein: CASSLPRDRDFPGANVLTF

CDR3 length: 11
clone size: -
V gene: TRBV6-1
J gene: TRBJ1-1
D gene: -
CDR3 DNA: TGTGCCAGCATAGGGGTTACTGAAGCTTTCTTT
CDR3 protein: CASIGVTEAFF

CDR3 length: 17
clone size: few
V gene: TRBV20-1
J gene: TRBJ2-1
D gene: TRBD2
CDR3 DNA: TGCAGTGCTACCCGCCCGGGACTAGCGGGTTCCTACAATGAGCAGTTCTTC
CDR3 protein: CSATRPGLAGSYNEQFF

CDR3 length: 19
clone size: -
V gene: TRBV9
J gene: TRBJ1-1
D gene: TRBD1
CDR3 DNA: TGTGCCAGCAGCTCCCAGGGGGGGGACAGGGGGCGACCGAACACTGAAGCTTTCTTT
CDR3 protein: CASSSQGGDRGRPNTEAFF

CDR3 length: 16
clone size: few
V gene: TRBV12-3/TRBV12-4
J gene: TRBJ2-4
D gene: TRBD1
CDR3 DNA: TGTGCCAGCAGTTTGACCCAACAGGGGGCCAAAAACATTCAGTACTTC
CDR3 protein: CASSLTQQGAKNIQYF

CDR3 length: 14
clone size: few
V gene: TRBV7-4
J gene: TRBJ1-1
D gene: -
CDR3 DNA: TGTGCCAGCACAACCGACAGGCTGGACACTGAAGCTTTCTTT
CDR3 protein: CASTTDRLDTEAFF

CDR3 length: 13
clone size: -
V gene: TRBV20-1
J gene: TRBJ2-1
D gene: -
CDR3 DNA: TGCAGTGCTGCCGGGACCCCTTTTAATGAGCAGTTCTTC
CDR3 protein: CSAAGTPFNEQFF

CDR3 length: 16
clone size: many
V gene: TRBV7-2
J gene: TRBJ2-1
D gene: -
CDR3 DNA: TGTGCCAGCAGCTCGCGGACGGCGGATACCTACAATGAGCAGTTCTTC
CDR3 protein: CASSSRTADTYNEQFF

CDR3 length: 14
clone size: many
V gene: TRBV7-2
J gene: TRBJ2-2
D gene: -
CDR3 DNA: TGTGCCAGCAGCTATCGACAGGGAGGCGGGGAGCTGTTTTTT
CDR3 protein: CASSYRQGGGELFF

CDR3 length: 15
clone size: -
V gene: TRBV6-6
J gene: TRBJ1-2
D gene: TRBD1
CDR3 DNA: TGTGCCAGCAGTGGACTACACAGGGGAGGCTATGGCTACACCTTC
CDR3 protein: CASSGLHRGGYGYTF

CDR3 length: 15
clone size: -
V gene: TRBV5-5
J gene: TRBJ2-3
D gene: -
CDR3 DNA: TGTGCCAGCAGCCTCATTCGGGGGCAGTCAGATACGCAGTATTTT
CDR3 protein: CASSLIRGQSDTQYF

CDR3 length: 17
clone size: -
V gene: TRBV6-1
J gene: TRBJ1-5
D gene: TRBD1
CDR3 DNA: TGTGCCAGCAGGCGAGGGGACAGGGGTTATAGCAATCAGCCCCAGCATTTT
CDR3 protein: CASRRGDRGYSNQPQHF

CDR3 length: 16
clone size: few
V gene: TRBV4-3
J gene: TRBJ2-3
D gene: TRBD2
CDR3 DNA: TGCGCCAGCAGCCAGGCCCCTGGACTAGCGGGGGACCCTCTGTATTTT
CDR3 protein: CASSQAPGLAGDPLYF

CDR3 length: 17
clone size: -
V gene: TRBV27
J gene: TRBJ2-7
D gene: TRBD2
CDR3 DNA: TGTGCCAGCAGCCCTATTCCGACTAGCGGGGGTAGGTACGAGCAGTACTTC
CDR3 protein: CASSPIPTSGGRYEQYF

CDR3 length: 12
clone size: -
V gene: TRBV2
J gene: TRBJ1-1
D gene: -
CDR3 DNA: TGTGCCACCTTGTTGGGGGACACTGAAGCTTTCTTT
CDR3 protein: CATLLGDTEAFF

CDR3 length: 14
clone size: -
V gene: TRBV7-9
J gene: TRBJ2-4
D gene: TRBD1
CDR3 DNA: TGTGCCAGCAGCACAGGGGTAACCAAAAACATTCAGTACTTC
CDR3 protein: CASSTGVTKNIQYF

CDR3 length: 16
clone size: -
V gene: TRBV20-1
J gene: TRBJ2-2
D gene: -
CDR3 DNA: TGCAGTGCCCCCAAACCCGGGCGATTGAACACCGGGGAGCTGTTTTTT
CDR3 protein: CSAPKPGRLNTGELFF

CDR3 length: 12
clone size: -
V gene: TRBV29-1
J gene: TRBJ2-7
D gene: -
CDR3 DNA: TGCAGCGTGGGGGAGGGACAGTACGAGCAGTACTTC
CDR3 protein: CSVGEGQYEQYF

CDR3 length: 16
clone size: -
V gene: TRBV4-1
J gene: TRBJ1-5
D gene: TRBD1
CDR3 DNA: TGCGCCAGCAGCCAAGAACCGGGACAGGGGGCTCAGCCCCAGCATTTT
CDR3 protein: CASSQEPGQGAQPQHF

CDR3 length: 16
clone size: many
V gene: TRBV4-1
J gene: TRBJ1-1
D gene: TRBD1
CDR3 DNA: TGCGCCAGCAGCCAAGAAGAAGGCGGAGCCGCAGGGGGGGCTTTCTTT
CDR3 protein: CASSQEEGGAAGGAFF

CDR3 length: 15
clone size: -
V gene: TRBV20-1
J gene: TRBJ2-7
D gene: TRBD1
CDR3 DNA: TGCAGTGCTAGGATACCGGGACAGGTTCCCTACGAGCAGTACTTC
CDR3 protein: CSARIPGQVPYEQYF

CDR3 length: 14
clone size: -
V gene: TRBV12-3/TRBV12-4
J gene: TRBJ1-2
D gene: -
CDR3 DNA: TGTGCCAGCACCCTTGACAGTACTAACTATGGCTACACCTTC
CDR3 protein: CASTLDSTNYGYTF

CDR3 length: 16
clone size: -
V gene: TRBV5-6
J gene: TRBJ2-7
D gene: -
CDR3 DNA: TGTGCCAGCAGCTTGAAGTTCAGGTCCTCCACCTACGAGCAGTACTTC
CDR3 protein: CASSLKFRSSTYEQYF

CDR3 length: 18
clone size: many
V gene: TRBV6-8
J gene: TRBJ2-7
D gene: TRBD2
CDR3 DNA: TGTGCCAGCAGTTACACCCGGGTAGCGGGACACGCGTACTACGAGCAGTACTTC
CDR3 protein: CASSYTRVAGHAYYEQYF

CDR3 length: 14
clone size: -
V gene: TRBV7-6
J gene: TRBJ1-5
D gene: TRBD1
CDR3 DNA: TGTGCCAGCAGCGCGACAGGGGTTAATCAGCCCCAGCATTTT
CDR3 protein: CASSATGVNQPQHF

CDR3 length: 14
clone size: -
V gene: TRBV4-1
J gene: TRBJ2-2
D gene: TRBD1
CDR3 DNA: TGCGCCAGTGGACAGGGGGCATTAGGCGGGGAGCTGTTTTTT
CDR3 protein: CASGQGALGGELFF

CDR3 length: 14
clone size: once
V gene: TRBV5-4
J gene: TRBJ2-3
D gene: -
CDR3 DNA: TGTGCCAGCATCCAACCCCGATCCACAGATACGCAGTATTTT
CDR3 protein: CASIQPRSTDTQYF

CDR3 length: 13
clone size: -
V gene: TRBV7-1
J gene: TRBJ2-1
D gene: -
CDR3 DNA: TGTGCCAGCAGTCCCCCCCTACACAATGAGCAGTTCTTC
CDR3 protein: CASSPPLHNEQFF

CDR3 length: 13
clone size: once
V gene: TRBV6-2/TRBV6-3
J gene: TRBJ1-1
D gene: TRBD1
CDR3 DNA: TGTGCCGGTAAGACAGGGTTGTTCACTGAAGCTTTCTTT
CDR3 protein: CAGKTGLFTEAFF

CDR3 length: 16
clone size: few
V gene: TRBV10-3
J gene: TRBJ1-1
D gene: TRBD1
CDR3 DNA: TGTGCCATCAGCAAGAGGACAGGGCCTCAGGACACTGAAGCTTTCTTT
CDR3 protein: CAISKRTGPQDTEAFF

CDR3 length: 12
clone size: -
V gene: TRBV7-4
J gene: TRBJ2-1
D gene: -
CDR3 DNA: TGTGCCACCGGAGAATCCTACAATGAGCAGTTCTTC
CDR3 protein: CATGESYNEQFF

CDR3 length: 12
clone size: few
V gene: TRBV20-1
J gene: TRBJ1-1
D gene: -
CDR3 DNA: TGCAGTGCTACCAAGGCGGGGACTGAAGCTTTCTTT
CDR3 protein: CSATKAGTEAFF

CDR3 length: 18
clone size: -
V gene: TRBV12-3/TRBV12-4
J gene: TRBJ1-2
D gene: -
CDR3 DNA: TGTGCCAGCAGTTTAGGCCCGCCTTCCAGGCAGTGGTCTTATGGCTACACCTTC
CDR3 protein: CASSLGPPSRQWSYGYTF

CDR3 length: 13
clone size: -
V gene: TRBV4-1
J gene: TRBJ2-3
D gene: -
CDR3 DNA: TGCGCCAGCAGCCAAGGGGTAATGGATACGCAGTATTTT
CDR3 protein: CASSQGVMDTQYF

CDR3 length: 13
clone size: -
V gene: TRBV14
J gene: TRBJ1-1
D gene: -
CDR3 DNA: TGTGCCAGCAGCCCAATAGTTGGCACTGAAGCTTTCTTT
CDR3 protein: CASSPIVGTEAFF

CDR3 length: 15
clone size: -
V gene: TRBV4-1
J gene: TRBJ2-7
D gene: -
CDR3 DNA: TGCGCCAGCAGCCAAGATCAGGGGACCACCTACGAGCAGTACTTC
CDR3 protein: CASSQDQGTTYEQYF

CDR3 length: 16
clone size: -
V gene: TRBV5-5
J gene: TRBJ1-2
D gene: -
CDR3 DNA: TGTGCCAGCAGCTTACAATTCAGGGGCCCGGCCTATGGCTACACCTTC
CDR3 protein: CASSLQFRGPAYGYTF

CDR3 length: 14
clone size: few
V gene: TRBV4-3
J gene: TRBJ2-3
D gene: -
CDR3 DNA: TGCGCCAGCAGCCAAGAAAATCCAACAGATACGCAGTATTTT
CDR3 protein: CASSQENPTDTQYF

CDR3 length: 16
clone size: many
V gene: TRBV7-6
J gene: TRBJ2-7
D gene: TRBD1
CDR3 DNA: TGTGCCAGCAGCCCGACCCCCCCGACAGGGAGTTACGAGCAGTACTTC
CDR3 protein: CASSPTPPTGSYEQYF

CDR3 length: 13
clone size: many
V gene: TRBV27
J gene: TRBJ2-7
D gene: TRBD1
CDR3 DNA: TGTGCCAGCAAGGGACAGGGTGATGACGAGCAGTACTTC
CDR3 protein: CASKGQGDDEQYF

CDR3 length: 13
clone size: few
V gene: TRBV20-1
J gene: TRBJ1-1
D gene: -
CDR3 DNA: TGCAGTGCTAGACAGTTGAAACTTTCTGAAGCTTTCTTT
CDR3 protein: CSARQLKLSEAFF

CDR3 length: 15
clone size: -
V gene: TRBV2
J gene: TRBJ1-1
D gene: TRBD1
CDR3 DNA: TGTGCCAGCAGTGAAGCTCAGGGGGCGAACACTGAAGCTTTCTTT
CDR3 protein: CASSEAQGANTEAFF

CDR3 length: 15
clone size: -
V gene: TRBV27
J gene: TRBJ1-1
D gene: -
CDR3 DNA: TGTGCCAGCAGTGCCTTACCAGGTGGGAGTCCTGAAGCTTTCTTT
CDR3 protein: CASSALPGGSPEAFF

CDR3 length: 16
clone size: many
V gene: TRBV7-8
J gene: TRBJ2-5
D gene: TRBD1
CDR3 DNA: TGTGCCAGCAGCTTACGGACAGGGGGACTTGCAGAGACCCAGTACTTC
CDR3 protein: CASSLRTGGLAETQYF

CDR3 length: 15
clone size: few
V gene: TRBV20-1
J gene: TRBJ2-7
D gene: -
CDR3 DNA: TGCAGTGCTAGAGACTCCACCGGGCCGGCCTACGAGCAGTACTTC
CDR3 protein: CSARDSTGPAYEQYF